One and the same sample provided the 18 T cell receptor beta chains below, sequenced in a study of regulatory T cells. Primers: 52 TRBV forward and 13 TRBJ reverse. The method was immunoSEQ multiplex PCR; TCRdb's version includes in-frame clones alone and lacks a portion of them. Of about 20,000 clones detected, over 85% appear once; the ten largest clones hold 3.5%. Sequences were obtained from CD8+ T cells sorted from blood. The receptors come from a child under 10 years old with CD3G deficiency.

The CDR3 reads CASSLRGLTYEQYF. The CDR3 DNA reads as TGTGCCAGCAGTTTACGGGGACTCACCTACGAGCAGTACTTC. The chain employs TRBV28 and TRBJ2-7; perhaps TRBD2 as D (6 bases). Trimming removed 2 bases from V and 2 bases from J, with 10 bases in between. The germline V gene encodes CDR1 MDHEN and CDR2 SYDVKM. The CDR3 has 14 residues. Combining the CDR3 with reference TRBV28 and TRBJ2-7 gives the whole variable domain DVKVTQSSRYLVKRTGEKVFLECVQDMDHENMFWYRQDPGLGLRLIYFSYDVKMKEKGDIPEGYSVSREKKERFSLILESASTNQTSMYLCASSLRGLTYEQYFGPGTRLTVT.

CDR3 DNA sequence: TGTGCCAGCAGTCGCCTAAGCTCCTACAATGAGCAGTTCTTC. This gives the protein CASSRLSSYNEQFF. The chain joins TRBV28 to TRBJ2-1; D is unresolved. Germline V CDR1 and CDR2: MDHEN, SYDVKM. There are 14 residues in the CDR3. V lost 5 bases, J lost 0 bases, and 8 bases lay in between. The full variable domain, with the rest looked up from reference TRBV28 and TRBJ2-1, is DVKVTQSSRYLVKRTGEKVFLECVQDMDHENMFWYRQDPGLGLRLIYFSYDVKMKEKGDIPEGYSVSREKKERFSLILESASTNQTSMYLCASSRLSSYNEQFFGPGTRLTVL.

V usage is TRBV11-2 and J usage is TRBJ2-5; the D is unclear. The germline V gene encodes CDR1 SGHAT and CDR2 FQNNGV. This CDR3 has 17 residues. Trimming removed 0 bases at V and 1 base at J, with 15 bases between. The DNA for the CDR3 is TGTGCCAGCAGCTTAGACATTTGGCAGGACCCCCAAGAGACCCAGTACTTC. Protein sequence: CASSLDIWQDPQETQYF. The full variable domain, its missing parts supplied by reference TRBV11-2 and TRBJ2-5, is EAGVAQSPRYKIIEKRQSVAFWCNPISGHATLYWYQQILGQGPKLLIQFQNNGVVDDSQLPKDRFSAERLKGVDSTLKIQPAKLEDSAVYLCASSLDIWQDPQETQYFGPGTRLLVL.

The chain has TRBV6-1 and TRBJ1-4, with 7 bases identical to TRBD1. The V gene end was trimmed by 7 bases and the J gene end by 8 bases; junction bases not matched to a gene: 7. The CDR3 is made up of 13 amino acids. From germline, CDR1 is MNHNS and CDR2 SASEGT. The CDR3, as DNA: TGTGCCAGCATGGGAGCAGGGGGGGAAAAACTGTTTTTT. Translating it yields CASMGAGGEKLFF.

The V call is TRBV4-1, the J call TRBJ2-3; D tentatively reads TRBD1 or TRBD2 (5 bases each). Per the germline V gene, CDR1 is MGHRA and CDR2 is YSYEKL. Trimming shortened V by 3 bases and J by 0 bases, and 13 bases separated the two germline ends. The CDR3 extends over 16 amino acids. Here the CDR3 DNA reads TGCGCCAGCAGCCAGATACCGGGACGGAGCACAGATACGCAGTATTTT. Protein: CASSQIPGRSTDTQYF.

Only one count was recorded for this clone. Other DNA sequences from this sample encode an identical CDR3 as well. The J gene is TRBJ2-7, the V gene TRBV6-1, with a possible D match to TRBD2 (6 bases). V was pared by 2 bases and J by 4 bases, with 9 bases between. This CDR3 spans 13 amino acids. Germline assignment: CDR1 MNHNS and CDR2 SASEGT. The CDR3 nucleotides read TGTGCCAGCAGTGAACTAGCGCCTTACGAGCAGTACTTC. This encodes CASSELAPYEQYF.

In DNA, the CDR3 is TGTGCCAGCAGTTCCCGGACAGGGGGGAACACCGGGGAGCTGTTTTTT. Protein: CASSSRTGGNTGELFF. The V and J genes are TRBV28 and TRBJ2-2, with TRBD1 matching over 10 bases. Trimming cost V 4 bases and J 1 base; bases outside gene matches: 3. This CDR3 has 16 amino acids. From germline, CDR1 is MDHEN and CDR2 SYDVKM.

The chain recombines TRBV6-6 with TRBJ2-6, with a weak D call TRBD2 (6 bases). Germline loops: CDR1 MNHNY, CDR2 SVGAGI (reference sequence). V lost 4 bases and J lost 0, with 10 bases in between. This CDR3 contains 16 residues. Here the CDR3 DNA reads TGTGCCAGCAGTTCGGGACTTACCTCTGGGGCCAACGTCCTGACTTTC. This sequence encodes CASSSGLTSGANVLTF.

The chain uses TRBV6-1 and TRBJ1-2; tentatively, D is TRBD1 (6 bases). The CDR3 is made up of 13 amino acids. The V gene lost 5 bases and the J gene lost 6 bases, with 13 bases spanning the gap. Germline CDR1 and CDR2: MNHNS and SASEGT. The CDR3 here is CASSSDSLHGYTF. CDR3 DNA sequence: TGTGCCAGCAGTTCGGACAGCCTACATGGCTACACCTTC.

The chain has TRBV13 and TRBJ1-1, with D perhaps matching TRBD1 (5 bases). Trimming removed 5 bases from V and 1 base from J, with 14 bases in between. Germline V gene sequence: CDR1 PRHDT, CDR2 FYEKMQ (reference sequence). The CDR3 consists of 15 residues. CDR3 in DNA: TGTGCCAGCAGCCAAGGGCAGGGAGGGAACACTGAAGCTTTCTTT. It translates to CASSQGQGGNTEAFF.

The rearrangement joins TRBV10-3 to TRBJ2-7; tentative D call: TRBD2 (5 bases). Germline CDR1 reads ENHRY; CDR2 reads SYGVKD. V gave up 2 bases and J gave up 5 bases, with 13 bases separating them. The CDR3 is 14 residues long. CDR3 in DNA: TGTGCCATCAGTGAGCCCGATCGGGGTCACGAGCAGTACTTC. Its protein is CAISEPDRGHEQYF.

The chain joins TRBV6-1 to TRBJ2-1; D unresolved. Per the germline V gene, CDR1 is MNHNS and CDR2 is SASEGT. V lost 1 base, J lost 0 bases, and 7 bases lay in between. The CDR3 has 15 residues. The CDR3: CASSEGRSSYNEQFF. CDR3 DNA sequence: TGTGCCAGCAGTGAAGGGCGTAGCTCCTACAATGAGCAGTTCTTC.

The chain has TRBV13 and TRBJ1-4, with D possibly being TRBD1 (6 bases). Germline V gene lookup returns CDR1 PRHDT and CDR2 FYEKMQ (reference sequence). This CDR3 has 13 residues. Deletions cut 10 bases from V and 7 bases from J, with 16 bases between. In DNA, the CDR3 is TGTGCCATTGAGGAGGGACATCGTGAAAAACTGTTTTTT. Protein sequence: CAIEEGHREKLFF.

This clone came up a few times. This chain connects TRBV6-1 to TRBJ2-3; 8 nucleotides match TRBD1. This CDR3 comprises 14 residues. With V trimmed by 6 bases and J by 5 bases, 7 bases remained unmatched. Looked up from germline, CDR1 is MNHNS and CDR2 is SASEGT. CDR3 bases: TGTGCCAGCAGGGACAGGGCGAAGGGAGATACGCAGTATTTT. Amino acids: CASRDRAKGDTQYF.

V gene TRBV28 combines with J gene TRBJ1-1, with 9 bases aligning to TRBD1. This CDR3 region has 15 residues. CDR1 and CDR2 from the germline V gene are MDHEN and SYDVKM. Germline trimming cut 6 bases from V and 2 bases from J; bases unmatched to any gene: 7. The CDR3, as DNA: TGTGCCAGCAGCTACCTACAGGGGGCTAACACTGAAGCTTTCTTT. This encodes CASSYLQGANTEAFF. Complete variable domain (other parts from reference TRBV28 and TRBJ1-1): DVKVTQSSRYLVKRTGEKVFLECVQDMDHENMFWYRQDPGLGLRLIYFSYDVKMKEKGDIPEGYSVSREKKERFSLILESASTNQTSMYLCASSYLQGANTEAFFGQGTRLTVV.

The chain is built from TRBV28 and TRBJ2-7; 8 positions agree with TRBD2. The CDR3 totals 14 residues. Trimming at V came to 5 bases and at J to 7 bases, leaving 10 bases not matched to a gene. The V gene's germline CDR1 is MDHEN and CDR2 SYDVKM. The CDR3 DNA sequence: TGTGCCAGCAGTCACTGGCGGGAGGTGAGGGAGCAGTACTTC. Protein: CASSHWREVREQYF.

V usage is TRBV28 and J usage is TRBJ1-5; a possible D gene is TRBD1 (6 bases). The CDR3 extends over 17 amino acids. The V and J ends lost 6 bases and 1 base respectively, with 19 bases between them. From germline, CDR1 is MDHEN and CDR2 SYDVKM. CDR3 sequence reads: CASRRGYQGWSNQPQHF. CDR3 nucleotide sequence: TGTGCCAGCAGACGCGGATACCAGGGGTGGAGCAATCAGCCCCAGCATTTT.

The rearrangement links TRBV6-1 to TRBJ2-7; possibly TRBD2 for D (7 bases). The CDR3 spans 15 residues. Trimming shortened V by 6 bases and J by 0 bases, and 15 bases separated the two germline ends. From germline, CDR1 is MNHNS and CDR2 SASEGT. The CDR3 is CASSPGRGGSYEQYF. The CDR3, as DNA: TGTGCCAGCAGCCCTGGGAGGGGGGGCTCCTACGAGCAGTACTTC.